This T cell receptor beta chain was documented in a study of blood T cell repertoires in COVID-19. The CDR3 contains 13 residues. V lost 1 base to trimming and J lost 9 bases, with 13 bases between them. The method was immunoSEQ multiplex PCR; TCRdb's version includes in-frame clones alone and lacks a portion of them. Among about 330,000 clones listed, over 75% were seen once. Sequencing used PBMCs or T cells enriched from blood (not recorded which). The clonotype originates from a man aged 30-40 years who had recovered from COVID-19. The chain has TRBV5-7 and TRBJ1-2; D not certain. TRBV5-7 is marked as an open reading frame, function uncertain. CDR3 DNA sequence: TGTGCCAGCAGCTTGTGGCCACCCGGGAGCTACACCTTC. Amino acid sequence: CASSLWPPGSYTF.